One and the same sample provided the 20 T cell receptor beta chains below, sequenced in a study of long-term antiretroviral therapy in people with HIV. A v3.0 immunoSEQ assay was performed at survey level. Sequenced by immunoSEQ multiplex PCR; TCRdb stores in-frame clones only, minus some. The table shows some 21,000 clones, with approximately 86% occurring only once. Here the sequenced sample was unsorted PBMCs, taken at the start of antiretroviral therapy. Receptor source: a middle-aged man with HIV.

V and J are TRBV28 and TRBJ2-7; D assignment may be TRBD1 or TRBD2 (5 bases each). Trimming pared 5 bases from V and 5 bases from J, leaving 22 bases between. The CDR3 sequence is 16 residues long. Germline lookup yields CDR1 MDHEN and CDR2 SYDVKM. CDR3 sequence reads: CASSPPPGPDGDEQYF. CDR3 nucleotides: TGTGCCAGCAGTCCTCCCCCGGGACCGGATGGCGACGAGCAGTACTTC.

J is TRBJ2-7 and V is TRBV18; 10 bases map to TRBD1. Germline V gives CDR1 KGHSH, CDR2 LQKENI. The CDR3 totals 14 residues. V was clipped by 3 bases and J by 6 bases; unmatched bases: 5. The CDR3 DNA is TGTGCCAGCTCACCTTCCGGGACAGGGGTCGAGCAGTACTTC. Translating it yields CASSPSGTGVEQYF.

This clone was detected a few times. CDR3 sequence reads: CASSSNREHGYTF. In nucleotides, the CDR3 is TGTGCCAGTAGTTCCAACAGGGAGCATGGCTACACCTTC. The genes are TRBV19 and TRBJ1-2, with TRBD1 as a possible D gene (6 bases). V dropped 5 bases and J dropped 6 bases, with 13 bases sitting between them. The CDR3 has 13 amino acids. Germline V gene data show CDR1 as LNHDA and CDR2 as SQIVND (reference sequence).

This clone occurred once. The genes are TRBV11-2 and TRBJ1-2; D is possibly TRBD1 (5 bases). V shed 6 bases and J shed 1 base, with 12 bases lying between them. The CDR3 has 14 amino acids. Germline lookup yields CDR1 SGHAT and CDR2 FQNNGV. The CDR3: CASSYGGSNYGYTF. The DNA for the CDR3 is TGTGCCAGCAGTTATGGGGGGAGTAACTATGGCTACACCTTC.

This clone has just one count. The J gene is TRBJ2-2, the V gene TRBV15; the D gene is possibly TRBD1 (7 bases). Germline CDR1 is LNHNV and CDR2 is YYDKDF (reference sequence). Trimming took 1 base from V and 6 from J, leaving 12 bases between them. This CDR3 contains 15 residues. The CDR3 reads CATSRGDREAGELFF. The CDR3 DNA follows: TGTGCCACCAGCAGAGGAGACAGGGAGGCCGGGGAGCTGTTTTTT.

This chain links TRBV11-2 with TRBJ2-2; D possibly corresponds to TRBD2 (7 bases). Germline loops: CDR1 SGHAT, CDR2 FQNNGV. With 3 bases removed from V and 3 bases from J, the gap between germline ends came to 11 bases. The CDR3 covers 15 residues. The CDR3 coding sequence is TGTGCCAGCAGCTTTAAGGGGGGGCACACCGGGGAGCTGTTTTTT. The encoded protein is CASSFKGGHTGELFF.

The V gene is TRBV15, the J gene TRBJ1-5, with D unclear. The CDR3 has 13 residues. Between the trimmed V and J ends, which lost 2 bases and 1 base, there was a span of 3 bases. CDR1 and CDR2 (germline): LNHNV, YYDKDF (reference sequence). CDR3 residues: CATSRQSNQPQHF. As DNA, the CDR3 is TGTGCCACCAGCAGACAGAGCAATCAGCCCCAGCATTTT.

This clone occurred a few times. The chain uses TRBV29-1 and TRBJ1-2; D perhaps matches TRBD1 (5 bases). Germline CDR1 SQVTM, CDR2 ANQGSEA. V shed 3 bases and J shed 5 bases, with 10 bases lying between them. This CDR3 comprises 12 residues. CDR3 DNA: TGCAGCGTTGAGGGGACCGCTTATGGCTACACCTTC. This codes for CSVEGTAYGYTF.

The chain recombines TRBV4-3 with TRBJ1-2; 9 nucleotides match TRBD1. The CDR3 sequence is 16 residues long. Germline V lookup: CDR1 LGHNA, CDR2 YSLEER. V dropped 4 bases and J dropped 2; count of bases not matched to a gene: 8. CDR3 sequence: CASSRRRTGENYGYTF. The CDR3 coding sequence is TGCGCCAGCAGCCGCCGGCGGACAGGGGAGAACTATGGCTACACCTTC.

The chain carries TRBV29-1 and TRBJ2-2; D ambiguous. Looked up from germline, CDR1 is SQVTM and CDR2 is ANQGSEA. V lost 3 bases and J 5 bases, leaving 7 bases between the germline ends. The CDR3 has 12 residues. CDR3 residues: CSVEWGTGELFF. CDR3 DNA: TGCAGCGTTGAGTGGGGTACCGGGGAGCTGTTTTTT.

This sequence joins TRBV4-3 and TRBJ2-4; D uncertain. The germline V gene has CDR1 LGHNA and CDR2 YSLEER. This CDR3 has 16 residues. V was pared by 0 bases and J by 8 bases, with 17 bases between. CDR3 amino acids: CASSQEASSQVDIQYF. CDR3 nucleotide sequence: TGCGCCAGCAGCCAAGAAGCGTCTAGTCAGGTGGACATTCAGTACTTC.

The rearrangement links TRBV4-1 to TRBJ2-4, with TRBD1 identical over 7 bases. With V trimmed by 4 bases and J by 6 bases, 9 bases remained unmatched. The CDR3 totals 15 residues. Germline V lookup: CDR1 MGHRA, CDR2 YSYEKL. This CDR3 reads CASSLGQPPANIQYF. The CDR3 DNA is TGCGCCAGCAGCCTGGGACAGCCGCCAGCAAACATTCAGTACTTC.

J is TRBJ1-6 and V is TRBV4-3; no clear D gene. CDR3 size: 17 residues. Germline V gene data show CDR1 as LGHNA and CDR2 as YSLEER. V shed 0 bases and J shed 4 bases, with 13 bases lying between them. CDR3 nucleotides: TGCGCCAGCAGCCAAGAGTCTGGTTTCCCTTATAATTCACCCCTCCACTTT. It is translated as CASSQESGFPYNSPLHF.

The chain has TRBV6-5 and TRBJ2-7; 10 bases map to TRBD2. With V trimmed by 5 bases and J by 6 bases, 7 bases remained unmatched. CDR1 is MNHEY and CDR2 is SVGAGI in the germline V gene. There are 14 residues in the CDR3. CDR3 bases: TGTGCCAGCAGTGCCGGGACTAGCGTTCGCGAGCAGTACTTC. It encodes CASSAGTSVREQYF.

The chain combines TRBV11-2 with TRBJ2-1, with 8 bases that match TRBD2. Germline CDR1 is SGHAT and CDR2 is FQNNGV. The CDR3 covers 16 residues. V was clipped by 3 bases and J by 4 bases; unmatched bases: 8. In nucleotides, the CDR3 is TGTGCCAGCAGCTTGGGGATAGCGGGGAGATACAATGAGCAGTTCTTC. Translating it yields CASSLGIAGRYNEQFF.

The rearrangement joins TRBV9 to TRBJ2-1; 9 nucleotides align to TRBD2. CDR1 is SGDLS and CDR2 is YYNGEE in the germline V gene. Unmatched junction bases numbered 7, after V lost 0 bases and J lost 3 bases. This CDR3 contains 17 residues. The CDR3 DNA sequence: TGTGCCAGCAGCGTAGGGCCAGCGGGGGGATACTACAATGAGCAGTTCTTC. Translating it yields CASSVGPAGGYYNEQFF.

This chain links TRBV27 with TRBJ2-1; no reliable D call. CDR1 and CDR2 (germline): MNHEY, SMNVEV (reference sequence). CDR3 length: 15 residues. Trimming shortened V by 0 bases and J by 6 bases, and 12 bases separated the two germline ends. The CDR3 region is CASSLSLVKTNEQFF. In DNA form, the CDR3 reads TGTGCCAGCAGTTTATCGCTAGTAAAAACCAATGAGCAGTTCTTC.

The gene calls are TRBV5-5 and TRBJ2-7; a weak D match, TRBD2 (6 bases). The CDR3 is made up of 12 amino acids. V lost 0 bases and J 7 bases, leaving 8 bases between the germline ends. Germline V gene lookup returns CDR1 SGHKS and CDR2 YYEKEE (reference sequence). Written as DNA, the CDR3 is TGTGCCAGCAGCTTGGACGCGGGGGAGCAGTACTTC. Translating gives CASSLDAGEQYF.

CDR3 nucleotide sequence: TGTGCCAGTAGTCCTCTAGAGGGAATCACTCCAAGTGACTATGGCTACACCTTC. It codes for CASSPLEGITPSDYGYTF. The rearrangement uses TRBV19 and TRBJ1-2; no clear D. Germline V gene lookup returns CDR1 LNHDA and CDR2 SQIVND (reference sequence). This CDR3 spans 18 amino acids. Trimming left V 5 bases short and J 3 bases short, with 25 bases between. Complete variable domain (other parts from reference TRBV19 and TRBJ1-2): DGGITQSPKYLFRKEGQNVTLSCEQNLNHDAMYWYRQDPGQGLRLIYYSQIVNDFQKGDIAEGYSVSREKKESFPLTVTSAQKNPTAFYLCASSPLEGITPSDYGYTFGSGTRLTVV.

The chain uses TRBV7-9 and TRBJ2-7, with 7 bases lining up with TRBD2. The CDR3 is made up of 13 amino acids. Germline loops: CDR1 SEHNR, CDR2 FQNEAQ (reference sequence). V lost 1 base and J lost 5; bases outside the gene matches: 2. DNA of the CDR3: TGTGCCAGCAGCTTAGGGGGAGGGAACGAGCAGTACTTC. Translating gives CASSLGGGNEQYF.